This T cell receptor beta chain stems from a study of beta chain features in type 1 diabetes. Findings of the study overall: Using cDNA template may skew counts toward highly expressing activated cells. Fewer insertions but more deletions were seen at VDJ junctions in type 1 diabetes patients. Shortening of TCRB CDR3s, moderate but significant, appeared in all four CD4+ subsets of Type 1 diabetes patients.

V shed 4 bases and J shed 7 bases, with 11 bases lying between them. The germline CDR1 and CDR2 sequences are SGDLS and YYNGEE. CDR3 size: 12 residues. There are a few counts of this clone. Antigen: not known. TCRB transcripts that were expressed got sequenced, as all of the isolated RNA had been reverse transcribed. TCRdb's table, derived via immunoSEQ multiplex PCR, lists solely in-frame clones and lacks some. The sample shows 640,000 or so clones, around an eighth of them seen only once. The receptor's source is a man between 18 and 29 years old with type 1 diabetes. The chain combines TRBV9 with TRBJ2-5; TRBD2 is a possible D gene (5 bases). The sample taken for sequencing was naive CD4+ T cells from blood. The CDR3 DNA is TGTGCCAGCAGCATGGGTGGAGGGACCCAGTACTTC. Protein: CASSMGGGTQYF.